A selection of T cell receptor beta chains follows, all from one sample in a study of early T cells in non-severe SARS-CoV-2 infection. TCRdb called the 5' RACE reads again in MiXCR, with one record for every CDR3 protein. The profile shows tens of thousands of distinct CDR3 sequences, about 13% of them singletons. The sample was whole blood. The receptor set was obtained from an adult who was a healthcare worker with PCR-confirmed SARS-CoV-2 infection or an uninfected control (not recorded which). The conserved cysteine and the conserved F or W are not part of the CDR3 here. The order of the fields is V gene, clone size, D gene, J gene, CDR3 protein. D genes are given only for firm matches. The size of a clone is reported for some rows only, either as once, few or many, or as a class for expanded clones.

>TRBV6-2/TRBV6-3|many|-|TRBJ2-7
ASSYSSSTFYEQY
>TRBV6-5|few|TRBD2|TRBJ2-3
ASRSLLAGDSDTQY
>TRBV13|-|TRBD2|TRBJ2-5
ASSLIAGEETQY
>TRBV7-9|many|TRBD1|TRBJ1-1
ASSKARGPGITEAF
>TRBV6-4|many|TRBD2|TRBJ2-1
ASSSSSGSSYNEQF
>TRBV20-1|-|TRBD2|TRBJ2-4
SATPGTSGRGNIQY
>TRBV9|few|-|TRBJ2-3
ASNPSGEPDTQY
>TRBV5-1|-|-|TRBJ2-1
ASSLGEGVLQF
>TRBV10-3|-|-|TRBJ2-3
AIREISTDTQY
>TRBV7-2|few|TRBD2|TRBJ2-1
ASTPGLEMSEQF
>TRBV4-3|many|-|TRBJ2-3
ASSQDRTQY
>TRBV24-1|-|TRBD2|TRBJ2-1
ATSTSGSYEQF
>TRBV28|-|TRBD2|TRBJ2-3
ATGGTTDTQY
>TRBV28|-|-|TRBJ2-6
ASSTRGSGANVLT
>TRBV2|many|-|TRBJ2-4
ASSVGLTLSKNIQY
>TRBV24-1|few|-|TRBJ2-1
ATSDFWDANEQF
>TRBV18|many|TRBD1|TRBJ1-5
ASSPQGQGARQPQH
>TRBV18|-|TRBD1|TRBJ1-5
ASSLTGGSQPQH
>TRBV15|few|-|TRBJ2-1
ATSRGGTYGDEQF
>TRBV21-1|few|-|TRBJ2-1
ASSKGLAGPQPKHEQF
>TRBV30|many|TRBD2|TRBJ2-1
AWSEGLAGVNEQF
>TRBV28|few|-|TRBJ2-2
ASSFTPTSTRELF
>TRBV7-6|-|-|TRBJ1-3
ASSAPGARGNTIY
>TRBV29-1|-|-|TRBJ1-5
SVGADQPQH
>TRBV27|many|-|TRBJ1-5
ASSPGISNQPQH
>TRBV25-1|few|-|TRBJ2-5
ASSAFQETQY
>TRBV5-5|few|-|TRBJ2-3
ASSLAFRGALNTDTQY
>TRBV7-9|many|TRBD2|TRBJ2-1
ASSLVLAGAYNEQF
>TRBV7-9|many|TRBD1|TRBJ2-1
ASSLGQGAPNEQF
>TRBV7-6|many|TRBD2|TRBJ2-3
ASAPVAGGVTDTQY
>TRBV27|-|TRBD1|TRBJ1-5
ASSWDSLQPQH
>TRBV4-2|-|TRBD2|TRBJ2-1
ASSQDVRGGYNEQF
>TRBV12-3/TRBV12-4|many|-|TRBJ2-7
ASSLADRDYEQY
>TRBV2|many|-|TRBJ2-7
ASGRNYEQY
>TRBV12-3/TRBV12-4|many|TRBD1|TRBJ1-1
ASSLLRGQAEAF
>TRBV4-3|few|-|TRBJ1-1
ASSQEISVLTEAF
>TRBV5-6|-|-|TRBJ1-1
ASSTGGGPKAF
>TRBV11-2|-|TRBD2|TRBJ2-1
ASSSLTGLGMYEQF
>TRBV14|-|TRBD2|TRBJ2-3
ASSPGLAGTDTQY
>TRBV24-1|few|TRBD1|TRBJ1-1
ATSDYRQGYTEAF
>TRBV20-1|few|-|TRBJ1-1
SASEQGYTEAF
>TRBV12-3/TRBV12-4|few|TRBD2|TRBJ2-1
ASSGTSESYNEQF
>TRBV7-8|-|-|TRBJ2-3
ASSLGKILDTQY
>TRBV19|-|-|TRBJ1-2
ASTAASNYGYT